These 18 T cell receptor beta chains were sequenced from one sample in a study of blood T cell repertoires in COVID-19. TCRdb's copy holds only in-frame clones and misses some; the assay was immunoSEQ multiplex PCR. This sample has about 80,000 clones, with about 80% found just once. Sequenced material: peripheral blood. The origin of the receptors is a human donor in a cohort sampled during active COVID-19.

This clone was observed a single time. The rearrangement joins TRBV15 to TRBJ2-7; tentative D call: TRBD1 (7 bases). Per germline, CDR1 LNHNV and CDR2 YYDKDF (reference sequence). This CDR3 has 15 amino acids. Trimming took off 2 bases at V and 0 bases at J, with 11 bases between the two ends. The CDR3 is CATSRSQGGSYEQYF. CDR3 DNA sequence: TGTGCCACCAGCAGATCCCAGGGGGGCTCCTACGAGCAGTACTTC. The complete variable domain, with remaining parts taken from reference TRBV15 and TRBJ2-7, reads DAMVIQNPRYQVTQFGKPVTLSCSQTLNHNVMYWYQQKSSQAPKLLFHYYDKDFNNEADTPDNFQSRRPNTSFCFLDIRSPGLGDTAMYLCATSRSQGGSYEQYFGPGTRLTVT.

The V call is TRBV5-1, the J call TRBJ2-4, with 8 bases identical to TRBD1. The CDR3 has 15 amino acids. Trimming took 2 bases from V and 6 from J; bases not matched to a gene: 7. CDR1 and CDR2 (germline): SGHRS, YFSETQ. The CDR3 DNA reads as TGCGCCAGCAGCTTCTCCGGGACAGGACTAAACATTCAGTACTTC. It codes for CASSFSGTGLNIQYF.

The chain combines TRBV5-1 with TRBJ1-1; D might be TRBD1 (6 bases). Germline V gene data show CDR1 as SGHRS and CDR2 as YFSETQ. Trimming shortened V by 0 bases and J by 6 bases, and 9 bases separated the two germline ends. There are 13 residues in the CDR3. CDR3 bases: TGCGCCAGCAGCTTGGAGGCAGGGGCTGAAGCTTTCTTT. Translating gives CASSLEAGAEAFF.

J is TRBJ2-7 and V is TRBV5-4; 9 nucleotides line up with TRBD2. Germline values: CDR1 SGHNT, CDR2 YYREEE (reference sequence). The V gene end was trimmed by 4 bases and the J gene end by 5 bases; junction bases not matched to a gene: 10. The CDR3 consists of 15 residues. CDR3 in DNA: TGTGCCAGCAGCCTTACGACTAGCGGAAGAAACGAGCAGTACTTC. Translating gives CASSLTTSGRNEQYF.

This sequence joins TRBV20-1 and TRBJ2-7, with 9 bases fitting TRBD1. CDR1 is DFQATT and CDR2 is SNEGSKA in the germline V gene (reference sequence). CDR3 length equals 13 residues. The trim removed 3 bases at V and 7 bases at J, leaving 7 bases unmatched. The CDR3 coding sequence is TGCAGTGCTAGTGTACAGGGGGCGAGGGAGCAGTACTTC. Amino acid sequence: CSASVQGAREQYF.

The chain combines TRBV25-1 with TRBJ1-1; TRBD1 matches at 9 bases. J was trimmed by 7 bases and V by 2 bases; bases with no gene match: 5. Per the germline V gene, CDR1 is MGHDK and CDR2 is SYGVNS. The CDR3 covers 14 residues. The CDR3, as DNA: TGTGCCAGCAGTGAAACAGGGGGCTCTTTTGAAGCTTTCTTT. As protein: CASSETGGSFEAFF.

This clone occurred once. The gene calls are TRBV6-2 or TRBV6-3 and TRBJ2-1, with a weak D call TRBD1 (6 bases). V was pared by 5 bases and J by 5 bases, with 19 bases between. CDR3 length: 16 residues. From germline, CDR1 is MNHEY and CDR2 SVGEGT. CDR3 sequence: CASSTDGQIRNNEQFF. The CDR3 nucleotides read TGTGCCAGCAGTACAGACGGACAGATAAGGAACAATGAGCAGTTCTTC.

The chain links TRBV5-4 to TRBJ1-1; 7 bases map to TRBD1. J was trimmed by 1 base and V by 6 bases; bases with no gene match: 6. The CDR3 totals 14 residues. Germline loops: CDR1 SGHNT, CDR2 YYREEE (reference sequence). This CDR3 reads CASNSPGGNTEAFF. For the CDR3, the DNA is TGTGCCAGCAACTCTCCAGGGGGGAACACTGAAGCTTTCTTT.

V gene TRBV19 combines with J gene TRBJ1-1; 8 bases are a match to TRBD1. Germline lookup yields CDR1 LNHDA and CDR2 SQIVND (reference sequence). V shed 8 bases, J shed 1 base, and the junction held 3 bases outside the gene matches. The CDR3 length is 13 residues. Written as DNA, the CDR3 is TGTGCCAGTGTGCAGGGGGCGAACACTGAAGCTTTCTTT. Encoded protein: CASVQGANTEAFF.

Only one count was recorded for this clone. The gene calls are TRBV10-3 and TRBJ2-3; 16 nucleotides agree with TRBD2. Germline trimming cut 5 bases from V and 1 base from J; bases unmatched to any gene: 3. The CDR3 loop spans 17 amino acids. Germline V gives CDR1 ENHRY, CDR2 SYGVKD. In DNA, the CDR3 is TGTGCCATCAGTCCGGGACTAGCGGGAGGGGGCACAGATACGCAGTATTTT. Its protein is CAISPGLAGGGTDTQYF.

This chain joins TRBV28 and TRBJ2-2, with D perhaps matching TRBD2 (7 bases). V was trimmed by 1 base and J by 4 bases, leaving 16 bases between them. Germline CDR1 and CDR2: MDHEN and SYDVKM. CDR3 size: 17 residues. CDR3 sequence: CASSLSLGGLGTGELFF. CDR3 in DNA: TGTGCCAGCAGTTTATCCCTGGGGGGGCTGGGCACCGGGGAGCTGTTTTTT.

The gene calls are TRBV5-4 and TRBJ2-5; TRBD2 agrees at 8 bases. Germline V gene lookup returns CDR1 SGHNT and CDR2 YYREEE (reference sequence). This CDR3 contains 14 residues. V lost 4 bases to trimming and J lost 2 bases; unmatched junction nucleotides: 4. CDR3 DNA: TGTGCCAGCAGCCGAAGCGGGGGTCAAGAGACCCAGTACTTC. Protein: CASSRSGGQETQYF.

The chain employs TRBV30 and TRBJ2-7, with 7 positions matching TRBD1. V lost 4 bases, J lost 3 bases, and 9 bases stayed unmatched. Germline CDR1 is GTSNPN and CDR2 is SVGIG (reference sequence). The CDR3 runs to 14 residues. The DNA for the CDR3 is TGTGCCTGGACCCTTGGGACAGCGAACTACGAGCAGTACTTC. This codes for CAWTLGTANYEQYF.

This chain uses TRBV19 with TRBJ1-5, with D uncertain. The V gene lost 6 bases and the J gene lost 0 bases, with 12 bases spanning the gap. Germline V gene sequence: CDR1 LNHDA, CDR2 SQIVND (reference sequence). The CDR3 extends over 15 amino acids. This chain's CDR3 is CASSPQDNSNQPQHF. CDR3 nucleotides: TGTGCCAGTAGCCCTCAGGATAATAGCAATCAGCCCCAGCATTTT.

This clone appeared once. The V and J genes are TRBV19 and TRBJ1-3; 9 bases agree with TRBD1. The germline CDR1 and CDR2 sequences are LNHDA and SQIVND (reference sequence). Trimming at V came to 3 bases and at J to 2 bases, leaving 2 bases not matched to a gene. This CDR3 region has 15 residues. The CDR3 loop is CASSITGGPGNTIYF. CDR3 DNA: TGTGCCAGTAGTATCACAGGGGGCCCTGGAAACACCATATATTTT.

This chain uses TRBV18 with TRBJ2-7; D gene ambiguous. The CDR3 spans 15 residues. Trimming took off 2 bases at V and 1 base at J, with 12 bases between the two ends. Germline values: CDR1 KGHSH, CDR2 LQKENI. The CDR3 is CASSPGSPRSYEQYF. DNA for the CDR3: TGTGCCAGCTCACCAGGATCGCCCAGGTCCTACGAGCAGTACTTC.

The chain is built from TRBV7-8 and TRBJ1-6; D ambiguous. CDR1 and CDR2 from the germline V gene are SGHVS and FQNEAQ. Deletions cut 2 bases from V and 10 bases from J, with 12 bases between. The CDR3 has 14 amino acids. The CDR3 reads CASSLRGYESPLHF. As DNA, the CDR3 is TGTGCCAGCAGCTTACGAGGTTACGAATCACCCCTCCACTTT.

This rearrangement joins TRBV3-1 (or the pseudogene TRBV3-2) to TRBJ1-5; D is perhaps TRBD1 (5 bases). The V end was cut by 1 base, the J end by 11 bases, with 15 bases between. Looked up from germline, CDR1 is LGHDT and CDR2 is YNNKEL (reference sequence). This CDR3 region has 14 residues. CDR3 protein: CASSQGQGLVSQHF. CDR3 DNA sequence: TGTGCCAGCAGCCAAGGGCAGGGCCTAGTATCCCAGCATTTT.